This TCR beta chain was captured by sequencing in a study of blood T cell repertoires in COVID-19. This CDR3 is 15 amino acids long. Unmatched junction bases numbered 5, after V lost 5 bases and J lost 3 bases. The method was immunoSEQ multiplex PCR; TCRdb's version includes in-frame clones alone and lacks a portion of them. Among about 160,000 clones listed, roughly 82% were seen once. The TCR originated in a woman between 35 and 50 years old with COVID-19, enrolled during active disease. The sequenced sample consisted of peripheral blood. The J gene is TRBJ2-1, the V gene TRBV6-7; 9 bases fit TRBD2. TRBV6-7 is annotated as an ORF whose role is uncertain. The CDR3 reads CASSTGTSSYNEQFF. CDR3 sequence (DNA): TGTGCCAGCAGTACCGGGACTAGCAGCTACAATGAGCAGTTCTTC.